Below, 12 T cell receptor beta chains from the same sample are listed, as sequenced in a study of T cell responses to AZD1222 COVID-19 vaccine. TCRdb's copy holds only in-frame clones and misses some; the assay was immunoSEQ multiplex PCR. The sample carries more than 95,000 clones, roughly 89% recorded once. The sample here was peripheral blood, taken on day 0 of AZD1222 vaccination. The receptor source for this set is an adult in good health.

This clone was seen more than once but under ten times. The chain links TRBV19 to TRBJ1-6, with TRBD1 identical over 8 bases. The CDR3 length is 16 residues. CDR1 is LNHDA, CDR2 SQIVND, per germline (reference sequence). With 1 base clipped from V and 8 bases from J, the junction kept 7 bases outside the gene matches. The CDR3 sequence is CASSIAGGRFDSPLHF. CDR3 DNA sequence: TGTGCCAGTAGTATAGCAGGGGGCAGGTTTGATTCACCCCTCCACTTT.

V usage is TRBV6-5 and J usage is TRBJ1-2; TRBD1 is a possible D gene (5 bases). Trimming left V 6 bases short and J 4 bases short, with 9 bases between. The CDR3 totals 12 residues. Germline lookup yields CDR1 MNHEY and CDR2 SVGAGI. The DNA for the CDR3 is TGTGCCAGCAGGGCAGGGATCTATGGCTACACCTTC. It encodes CASRAGIYGYTF.

The rearrangement joins TRBV20-1 to TRBJ2-3, with no clear D. The CDR3 loop spans 10 amino acids. The germline V and J ends were trimmed by 5 bases and 5 bases, with 5 bases remaining between them. From germline, CDR1 is DFQATT and CDR2 SNEGSKA (reference sequence). CDR3 bases: TGCAGTGCTCAGGTAGATACGCAGTATTTT. The encoded protein is CSAQVDTQYF.

The chain couples TRBV5-1 to TRBJ2-5; 12 positions match TRBD2. CDR3 size: 16 residues. V gave up 0 bases and J gave up 4 bases; unmatched junction bases: 4. Germline V gene lookup returns CDR1 SGHRS and CDR2 YFSETQ. The CDR3: CASSLGTSGGRETQYF. DNA of the CDR3: TGCGCCAGCAGCTTGGGAACTAGCGGGGGGCGAGAGACCCAGTACTTC.

J is TRBJ2-3 and V is TRBV9; 9 nucleotides align to TRBD2. This CDR3 region has 14 residues. Germline V CDR1 and CDR2: SGDLS, YYNGEE. Trimming took 3 bases from V and 4 from J; bases not matched to a gene: 3. The CDR3 protein is CASSARLAADTQYF. The DNA of the CDR3 is TGTGCCAGCAGCGCTAGACTAGCGGCAGATACGCAGTATTTT.

This chain links TRBV7-9 with TRBJ2-2; D not certain. The CDR3 is 14 residues long. Germline V gene data show CDR1 as SEHNR and CDR2 as FQNEAQ (reference sequence). Trimming removed 2 bases at V and 4 bases at J, with 8 bases between. CDR3 nucleotides: TGTGCCAGCAGCTTAAACCAAATCACCGGGGAGCTGTTTTTT. This encodes CASSLNQITGELFF.

The J gene is TRBJ2-7, the V gene TRBV18, with 9 positions matching TRBD2. CDR3 size: 13 residues. Germline-derived CDR1 and CDR2 are KGHSH and LQKENI. The J segment lost 5 bases and the V segment lost 3 bases, leaving 2 bases of the junction unmatched. As DNA, the CDR3 is TGTGCCAGCTCACCCTTAGCGGGAGACGAGCAGTACTTC. Its translation is CASSPLAGDEQYF.

The rearrangement joins TRBV7-2 to TRBJ1-3, with D perhaps TRBD1 (5 bases). Germline-derived CDR1 and CDR2 are SGHTA and FQGNSA. The CDR3 runs 15 residues. The V end was cut by 4 bases, the J end by 1 base, with 11 bases between. In DNA form, the CDR3 reads TGTGCCAGCAGCTCCTTTGGGGGTTCTGGAAACACCATATATTTT. Its translation: CASSSFGGSGNTIYF.

This chain links TRBV18 with TRBJ2-7, with D possibly being TRBD1 (5 bases). Germline V CDR1 and CDR2: KGHSH, LQKENI. This CDR3 comprises 13 residues. The germline V and J ends were trimmed by 6 bases and 3 bases, with 12 bases remaining between them. Written as DNA, the CDR3 is TGTGCCAGCTCGTGGCAGGGCGGCTACGAGCAGTACTTC. Translating it yields CASSWQGGYEQYF.

J is TRBJ2-1 and V is TRBV5-1; TRBD1 aligns across 8 bases. After removal of 4 bases from V and 8 bases from J, the junction contained 2 bases not matched to a gene. The CDR3 consists of 12 residues. Germline loops: CDR1 SGHRS, CDR2 YFSETQ. This CDR3 is CASSQGAYEQFF. CDR3 nucleotides: TGCGCCAGCAGCCAGGGGGCCTATGAGCAGTTCTTC.

The CDR3 region has the DNA TGTGCCAGCAGCTTGGGGACAGGGGACTATGGCTACACCTTC. Translated: CASSLGTGDYGYTF. The J gene is TRBJ1-2, the V gene TRBV5-4, with TRBD1 matching over 9 bases. V lost 0 bases to trimming and J lost 3 bases; unmatched junction nucleotides: 0. CDR3 size: 14 residues. Germline values: CDR1 SGHNT, CDR2 YYREEE (reference sequence).

This clone was seen once. The J gene is TRBJ2-1, the V gene TRBV4-2; 11 positions agree with TRBD2. The CDR3 runs to 17 residues. The trim removed 3 bases at V and 10 bases at J, leaving 14 bases unmatched. Per the germline V gene, CDR1 is LGHNA and CDR2 is YNFKEQ. The CDR3: CASSQLSTSGNLWEQFF. The DNA for the CDR3 is TGTGCCAGCAGCCAGCTATCGACTAGCGGGAACCTCTGGGAGCAGTTCTTC.